These T cell receptor beta chains were read from a single sample in a study of T-cell reconstitution after alpha-beta-depleted transplantation in children. TCRdb itself ran the PCR reads through MiXCR, one entry per CDR3 protein. The sample records 600,000 to 700,000 distinct CDR3 sequences, approximately 15% being singletons. The sequencing here drew on PBMCs from the stem cell graft donor, taken from the stem cell graft. The receptors stem from a human donor who donated a stem cell graft to a child with acute myeloid leukemia. The CDR3 runs from the conserved cysteine through the conserved F or W. D genes are given only for firm matches. A clone size is listed for some rows: how often the clone was seen (once, few, many), or a class if it is expanded.

>TRBD1|NA|TRBV20-1|TRBJ1-6
TGCAGTGCTATCGGGACAGGGAGGAATTCACCCCTCCACTTT
CSAIGTGRNSPLHF
>TRBD2|many|TRBV7-3|TRBJ2-7
TGTGCCAGCAGCCGTAATAGCGGGGGGGCCTACGAGCAGTACTTC
CASSRNSGGAYEQYF
>NA|many|TRBV5-1|TRBJ2-5
TGCGCCAGCAGCTTGGATAGGTTTCCAGTGTACTTC
CASSLDRFPVYF
>NA|once|TRBV3-1|TRBJ2-2
TGTGCCAGCAGCCAAGACTACCCACCGAACACCGGGGAGCTGTTTTTT
CASSQDYPPNTGELFF
>NA|many|TRBV5-6|TRBJ2-1
TGTGCCAGCAGCTTGTGGGGAACCAGCTCCTACAATGAGCAGTTCTTC
CASSLWGTSSYNEQFF
>NA|many|TRBV15|TRBJ2-1
TGTGCCACCAGCAGAGGTCCCCCCCTCAATGAGCAGTTCTTC
CATSRGPPLNEQFF
>NA|NA|TRBV4-3|TRBJ2-5
TGCGCCAGCAGCCAATCGGGGTGGGAGACCCAGTACTTC
CASSQSGWETQYF
>NA|NA|TRBV25-1|TRBJ2-5
TGTGCCAGCAGTGAGACCCAAGAGACCCAGTACTTC
CASSETQETQYF
>TRBD1|many|TRBV20-1|TRBJ1-1
TGCAGTGCGGCAGGGGGCCCGAACACTGAAGCTTTCTTT
CSAAGGPNTEAFF
>TRBD2|many|TRBV12-3/TRBV12-4|TRBJ2-1
TGTGCCAGCAGTTCCAAGCGGGGGGTCTCCTACAATGAGCAGTTCTTC
CASSSKRGVSYNEQFF
>TRBD2|few|TRBV9|TRBJ2-3
TGTGCCAGCAGCGTAGGGGTAGCGGGGGGCACAGATACGCAGTATTTT
CASSVGVAGGTDTQYF
>NA|many|TRBV6-6|TRBJ1-1
TGTGCCAGCACCTCAGGGGAGAACACTGAAGCTTTCTTT
CASTSGENTEAFF
>TRBD2|NA|TRBV18|TRBJ2-3
TGTGCCAGCTCACCACTAGCGGGGGGACCTGCTAGCACAGATACGCAGTATTTT
CASSPLAGGPASTDTQYF
>NA|many|TRBV14|TRBJ2-2
TGTGCCAGCAGCCAAGTAGTTTCCGGGGAGCTGTTTTTT
CASSQVVSGELFF
>TRBD1|many|TRBV20-1|TRBJ1-2
TGCAGTGCTAGAGATCCAGGGGGCTATGGCTACACCTTC
CSARDPGGYGYTF
>TRBD2|NA|TRBV20-1|TRBJ2-3
TGCAGTGCTTCGCGGGGGGCCACAGATACGCAGTATTTT
CSASRGATDTQYF
>NA|few|TRBV12-3/TRBV12-4|TRBJ2-1
TGTGCCAGCAGTTTAATGGGGGCCCCCCCCCACAATGAGCAGTTCTTC
CASSLMGAPPHNEQFF
>TRBD1|few|TRBV20-1|TRBJ1-2
TGCAGTGCTAGGGGACAGCCCTATGGCTACACCTTC
CSARGQPYGYTF
>NA|many|TRBV20-1|TRBJ2-7
TGCAGTGCTGCCCCCTTCTCCTACGAGCAGTACTTC
CSAAPFSYEQYF
>NA|NA|TRBV12-3/TRBV12-4|TRBJ2-7
TGTGCCAGCGGCAGGGCCTACTACGAGCAGTACTTC
CASGRAYYEQYF
>NA|many|TRBV4-2|TRBJ2-5
TGTGCCAGCAGCCCCCCAGAGGACTCGGAGACCCAGTACTTC
CASSPPEDSETQYF
>NA|NA|TRBV7-8|TRBJ2-1
TGTGCCAGCACCTCCCCTCTACGACTACCGGCCAATGAGCAGTTCTTC
CASTSPLRLPANEQFF
>NA|few|TRBV18|TRBJ1-1
TGTGCCAGCTCAGCGAGCATTGGACGGGGGAAGAACACTGAAGCTTTCTTT
CASSASIGRGKNTEAFF
>TRBD2|NA|TRBV29-1|TRBJ2-7
TGCAGCGTTGTCCCGCTAGCGGGGGCCGCCTACGAGCAGTACTTC
CSVVPLAGAAYEQYF
>NA|NA|TRBV20-1|TRBJ2-7
TGCAGTGCTAGTAGGGGGGGGTTGCGGGCGGCGCACGAGCAGTACTTC
CSASRGGLRAAHEQYF
>TRBD2|NA|TRBV6-2/TRBV6-3|TRBJ2-1
TGTGCCAGCAGTTCGCCTAGCGGGGGGGCGTATGAGCAGTTCTTC
CASSSPSGGAYEQFF
>TRBD1|NA|TRBV6-5|TRBJ2-1
TGTGCCAGCAGTTCCCTCAGGGGGAGCTCCTACAATGAGCAGTTCTTC
CASSSLRGSSYNEQFF
>TRBD1|NA|TRBV4-3|TRBJ1-5
TGCGCCAGCAGCCAAGTTACAGGGGTCGGTCAGCCCCAGCATTTT
CASSQVTGVGQPQHF
>NA|NA|TRBV4-1|TRBJ1-2
TGCGCCAGCAGCCAAGATTCTCAGTCGGGTTTGGGCTACACCTTC
CASSQDSQSGLGYTF
>NA|many|TRBV15|TRBJ2-5
TGTGCCACCAGCAGAGATATTCGGGCTAGCGTACCAGAGACCCAGTACTTC
CATSRDIRASVPETQYF
>NA|many|TRBV9|TRBJ2-3
TGTGCCAGCAGCGCGAGGGGGGGAAACGCAGATACGCAGTATTTT
CASSARGGNADTQYF
>TRBD1|NA|TRBV20-1|TRBJ2-3
TGCAGTGCAACCGGGACAGGGGGGGTCTTCAACCCAGATACGCAGTATTTT
CSATGTGGVFNPDTQYF
>TRBD2|few|TRBV12-3/TRBV12-4|TRBJ2-1
TGTGCCAGCAGTAACAGCGGGGGGGGAGCCTACAATGAGCAGTTCTTC
CASSNSGGGAYNEQFF
>NA|many|TRBV29-1|TRBJ2-5
TGCAGCACCTCCTCGGCGGGGCAGAAAGAGACCCAGTACTTC
CSTSSAGQKETQYF
>TRBD2|many|TRBV29-1|TRBJ2-5
TGCAGCGTTGAAGAGCCCCTGGGGACTAGCGGGGCCCAAGAGACCCAGTACTTC
CSVEEPLGTSGAQETQYF
>TRBD2|many|TRBV29-1|TRBJ2-5
TGCAGCGTTGTCCCCCTAGCGGTCCAAGAGACCCAGTACTTC
CSVVPLAVQETQYF
>NA|NA|TRBV27|TRBJ2-3
TGTGCCAGCAGTTTTATGGTAGGGAGCACAGATACGCAGTATTTT
CASSFMVGSTDTQYF
>TRBD1|many|TRBV20-1|TRBJ1-1
TGCAGTGCTAGAGATCAGATAGGGAGGAGGGGGCTTAACACTGAAGCTTTCTTT
CSARDQIGRRGLNTEAFF
>NA|NA|TRBV20-1|TRBJ2-1
TGCAGTGCTACGGTCAGCGGACCTTCAGCGTTGAGCTCCTACAATGAGCAGTTCTTC
CSATVSGPSALSSYNEQFF
>TRBD2|NA|TRBV12-3/TRBV12-4|TRBJ2-2
TGTGCCAGCAGCCCGGGACTAGCGGGGGGTACCGGGGAGCTGTTTTTT
CASSPGLAGGTGELFF
>NA|many|TRBV20-1|TRBJ2-7
TGCAGTGCTAGAAAGGCAGGTCCGAGCTACGAGCAGTACTTC
CSARKAGPSYEQYF
>NA|NA|TRBV6-1|TRBJ2-7
TGTGCCAGCAGTGAAAGGGGCAGTTCCTACGAGCAGTACTTC
CASSERGSSYEQYF
>NA|many|TRBV5-1|TRBJ1-1
TGCGCCAGCAGCTTGGGCCCGGGAGAACGGAACACTGAAGCTTTCTTT
CASSLGPGERNTEAFF
>NA|NA|TRBV12-3/TRBV12-4|TRBJ2-1
TGTGCCAGCAGTGGGGCCGGGGGCTATGAGCAGTTCTTC
CASSGAGGYEQFF
>NA|NA|TRBV7-2|TRBJ1-1
TGTGCCAGCAGCTTGGGGGGGATAGGGAACACTGAAGCTTTCTTT
CASSLGGIGNTEAFF
>NA|many|TRBV6-5|TRBJ1-5
TGTGCCAGCAGTTACTCGGGTGGGGGCTTTAGCAATCAGCCCCAGCATTTT
CASSYSGGGFSNQPQHF
>NA|NA|TRBV28|TRBJ2-4
TGTGCCAGCAGTTTACGGGCAGTCAAAAACATTCAGTACTTC
CASSLRAVKNIQYF
>NA|many|TRBV7-2|TRBJ1-2
TGTGCCAGCAGCTTATCCTCAGTTGGAGATGGCTACACCTTC
CASSLSSVGDGYTF
>TRBD2|NA|TRBV20-1|TRBJ2-1
TGCAGTGCTAGAGGAGCGGGACTAGCGGAGTACAATGAGCAGTTCTTC
CSARGAGLAEYNEQFF
>NA|NA|TRBV20-1|TRBJ1-4
TGCAGTGCCGGGGCCGGGGGGGTGGAGGAAAAACTGTTTTTT
CSAGAGGVEEKLFF
>TRBD2|few|TRBV7-9|TRBJ2-5
TGTGCCAGCAGCTTATCCCTCAGTAGCGGGGGGAGAGAGACCCAGTACTTC
CASSLSLSSGGRETQYF
>TRBD2|many|TRBV30|TRBJ2-3
TGTGCCTGGAGTGGGACTAGAGAGGGGCCAGATACGCAGTATTTT
CAWSGTREGPDTQYF
>NA|many|TRBV6-5|TRBJ1-6
TGTGCCAGCAGTTACAGGGGCCATTCACCCCTCCACTTT
CASSYRGHSPLHF
>NA|many|TRBV12-3/TRBV12-4|TRBJ2-2
TGTGCCAGCACCCTTAATGCCGACGGGGAGCTGTTTTTT
CASTLNADGELFF
>TRBD2|few|TRBV11-2|TRBJ2-7
TGTGCCAGCAGCTTAGGGGGAGGGGAAAGCGAGCAGTACTTC
CASSLGGGESEQYF
>TRBD2|NA|TRBV28|TRBJ2-1
TGTGCCAGCAGTTTACGTCTAGCGGGAGATTACAATGAGCAGTTCTTC
CASSLRLAGDYNEQFF
>NA|NA|TRBV12-3/TRBV12-4|TRBJ2-7
TGTGCCAGCAGTTTCTTCATCGACAGGGAGGGAACCTACGAGCAGTACTTC
CASSFFIDREGTYEQYF
>NA|NA|TRBV7-9|TRBJ1-1
TGTGCCAGCAGCCCCCAAGGACTCCCTGAAGCTTTCTTT
CASSPQGLPEAFF
>NA|many|TRBV20-1|TRBJ2-7
TGCAGTGCTAGAGAAATCGCTGGGAATACCTACGAGCAGTACTTC
CSAREIAGNTYEQYF